This T cell receptor beta chain was captured by sequencing in a study of T cells in localized non-small cell lung cancer. TCRdb's table, derived via immunoSEQ multiplex PCR, lists solely in-frame clones and lacks some. The sample contains about 16,000 clones, about 91% of which appear only once. The V end was cut by 2 bases, the J end by 5 bases, with 10 bases between. CDR1 is LNHDA and CDR2 is SQIVND in the germline V gene (reference sequence). The CDR3 has 14 amino acids. The TCR was taken from a female donor aged 60 or older with stage III squamous cell lung carcinoma. The rearrangement joins TRBV19 to TRBJ1-5; D gene ambiguous. The sequencing used peripheral blood, collected before any cancer treatment. Here the CDR3 DNA reads TGTGCCAGTAGTATATGGGGTAGGGATCAGCCCCAGCATTTT. It is translated as CASSIWGRDQPQHF. Together with reference TRBV19 and TRBJ1-5, the CDR3 gives the full variable domain: DGGITQSPKYLFRKEGQNVTLSCEQNLNHDAMYWYRQDPGQGLRLIYYSQIVNDFQKGDIAEGYSVSREKKESFPLTVTSAQKNPTAFYLCASSIWGRDQPQHFGDGTRLSIL.